This TCR beta chain is from a study of T cell responses to AZD1222 COVID-19 vaccine. Findings of the study overall: At baseline, seropositivity was found in only six or seven AZD1222 recipients. Repertoire samples came only from after the peak T cell response. Reportedly, close to half of spike-specific TCRs are directed against unmutated variant regions. The donors showed a predominance of white British ancestry and of females, with possible underestimation of clonal diversity.

A note on this clone: Its antigen is unknown.

Sequencing used immunoSEQ multiplex PCR; TCRdb keeps in-frame clones, though not all of them. Here the sample spans some 96,000 clones, about 88% being singletons. The input for sequencing was peripheral blood, taken on day 0 of AZD1222 vaccination. This receptor was taken from an adult in good health.

In nucleotides, the CDR3 is TGTGCCAGCAGCTTAGAGGGAGGCATGGGCACAGATACGCAGTATTTT. Protein sequence: CASSLEGGMGTDTQYF. J is TRBJ2-3 and V is TRBV7-2; D may be TRBD2 (6 bases). Germline V CDR1 and CDR2: SGHTA, FQGNSA. The ends were cut back, 1 base at V and 1 base at J, with 12 bases in the middle. This CDR3 has 16 residues.